The clone carrying this T cell receptor (beta chain) was detected only once. This entry belongs to a study of control samples from healthy donors and cancer patients. Profiling relied on immunoSEQ multiplex PCR, and the TCRdb table lists in-frame clones only, not all of them. The sample includes about 170,000 clones, roughly 95% of them seen just once. The CDR3 covers 13 residues. V was clipped by 7 bases and J by 3 bases, with 12 bases between them. The germline V gene encodes CDR1 ENHRY and CDR2 SYGVKD. V gene TRBV10-3 combines with J gene TRBJ1-1, with a tentative D call TRBD1 (5 bases). The sequence was obtained from a woman aged 55-70 years in good health. Sequenced: blood. The DNA of the CDR3 is TGTGCCATCAACTCTCGGGGGGACACTGAAGCTTTCTTT. It encodes CAINSRGDTEAFF.